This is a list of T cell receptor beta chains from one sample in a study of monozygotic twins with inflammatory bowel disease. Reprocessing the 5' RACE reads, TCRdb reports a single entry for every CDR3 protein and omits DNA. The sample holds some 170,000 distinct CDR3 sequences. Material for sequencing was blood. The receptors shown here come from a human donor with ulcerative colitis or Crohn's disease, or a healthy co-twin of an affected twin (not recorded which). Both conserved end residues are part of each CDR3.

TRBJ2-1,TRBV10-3,CAISGTSGVNSYNEQFF
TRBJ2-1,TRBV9,CASSVASGTYNEQFF
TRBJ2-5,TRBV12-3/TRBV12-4,CASSFTGGIRETQYF
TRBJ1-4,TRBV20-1,CSVAQGPNEKLFF
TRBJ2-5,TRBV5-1,CASSLIGQGETQYF
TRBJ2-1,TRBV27,CASSYNAAPPTGWFYNEQFF
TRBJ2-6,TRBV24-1,CATSDFRVRANVLTF
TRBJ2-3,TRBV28,CASSAVPGQSNSDTQYF
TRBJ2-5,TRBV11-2,CASSLDLWSQYF
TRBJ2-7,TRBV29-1,CSVADRAKAGEQYF
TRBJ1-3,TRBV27,CASSPIRTRSPQPGNTIYF
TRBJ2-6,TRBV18,CASSPPQGANVLTF
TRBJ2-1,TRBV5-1,CASSPDRGRVNNEQFF
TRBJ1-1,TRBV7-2,CASSLNQATEAFF
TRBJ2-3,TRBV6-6,CASSPAASTDTQYF
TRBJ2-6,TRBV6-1,CASNPLRGQSGANVLTF
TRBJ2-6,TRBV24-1,CATSDVGRANVLTF
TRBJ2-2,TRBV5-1,CASATTADTGELFF
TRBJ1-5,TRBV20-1,CSAPPGNQPQHF
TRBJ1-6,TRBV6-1,CASNTRTGWNSPLHF
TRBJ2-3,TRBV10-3,CAISESTGEDTQYF
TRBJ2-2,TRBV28,CASNPLGPTGTGELFF
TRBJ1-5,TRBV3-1,CASSPGREPQHF
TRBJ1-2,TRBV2,CASSEAGQGNYGYTF
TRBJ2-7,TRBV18,CASSPGSNEQYF
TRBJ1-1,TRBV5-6,CASSFLRGLGNTEAFF
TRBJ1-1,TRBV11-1,CASSNPPRTGNKNTEAFF
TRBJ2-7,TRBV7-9,CASSPGQGKEQYF
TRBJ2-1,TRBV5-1,CASSEKRGRLAGHNEQFF
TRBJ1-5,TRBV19,CASSTRTRGGNQPQHF
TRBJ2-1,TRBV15,CATSRDRGAGRSYNEQFF
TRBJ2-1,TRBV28,CASSFPPLAGGSEQFF
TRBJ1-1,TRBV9,CASSLEGTGGTEAFF
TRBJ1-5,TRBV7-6,CASSTGQGLNQPQHF
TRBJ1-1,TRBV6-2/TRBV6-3,CASRPGFGGSTEAFF
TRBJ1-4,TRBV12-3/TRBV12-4,CASSFGGQGNEKLFF
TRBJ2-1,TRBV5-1,CASGTGVNEQFF
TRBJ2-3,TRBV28,CASSFPLGAGGGTDTQYF
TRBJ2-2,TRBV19,CASSIGQGIGELFF
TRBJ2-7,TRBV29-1,CSVETTVYEQYF
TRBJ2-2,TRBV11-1,CASSSVIPGRGRGAGELFF
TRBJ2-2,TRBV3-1,CASSQAGAGDTGELFF
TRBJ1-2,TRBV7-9,CASSPTTHNYGYTF
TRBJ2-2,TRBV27,CASSLGAGFTGELFF
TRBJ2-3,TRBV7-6,CASSLSGGRTDTQYF
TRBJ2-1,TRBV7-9,CASSPWTSGHRSDEQFF
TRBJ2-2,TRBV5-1,CASSRVDTGELFF
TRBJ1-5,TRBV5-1,CASSLQDREHSNQPQHF
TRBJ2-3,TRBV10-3,CAISESTGDSTDTQYF
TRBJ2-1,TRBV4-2,CASSQPGDRVDYNEQFF
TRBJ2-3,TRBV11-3,CASSLTGGPTDTQYF
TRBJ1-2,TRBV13,CASSVLTGRSNYGYTF
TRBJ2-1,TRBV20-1,CSARDWPEQFF
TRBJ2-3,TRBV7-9,CASSLGQVLNTQYF
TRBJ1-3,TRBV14,CASSQVRSSGNTIYF